Listed here are 5 T cell receptor beta chains from one sample, sequenced in a study of T cell responses to AZD1222 COVID-19 vaccine. Profiled with immunoSEQ multiplex PCR; TCRdb holds only in-frame clones, not every one. The sample yields about 110,000 clones, 85% to 90% seen once. Sequenced here: peripheral blood, sampled 28 days after the second AZD1222 dose. These receptors all stem from an adult who received the AZD1222 COVID-19 vaccine.

The gene calls are TRBV10-3 and TRBJ1-2, with TRBD1 matching 7 bases. V lost 6 bases, J lost 7 bases, and 5 bases stayed unmatched. Germline CDR1 reads ENHRY; CDR2 reads SYGVKD. The CDR3 has 12 amino acids. CDR3 in amino acids: CAISKGQVGYTF. The CDR3 DNA is TGTGCCATCAGCAAAGGACAGGTTGGCTACACCTTC.

Concerning this clone: This same CDR3 is encoded by further DNA sequences in the sample. This sequence joins TRBV6-1 and TRBJ1-3, with TRBD1 as a possible D gene (5 bases). Germline V gene lookup returns CDR1 MNHNS and CDR2 SASEGT. V lost 3 bases and J 2 bases, leaving 8 bases between the germline ends. The CDR3 totals 14 residues. This chain's CDR3 is CASSEAGTGNTIYF. CDR3 nucleotide sequence: TGTGCCAGCAGTGAGGCAGGGACTGGAAACACCATATATTTT.

The J gene is TRBJ2-1, the V gene TRBV6-5, with a tentative D call TRBD1 (5 bases). V was shortened by 4 bases and J by 7 bases, with 20 bases between the two germline ends. The length of the CDR3 is 16 residues. The V gene's germline CDR1 is MNHEY and CDR2 SVGAGI. Here the CDR3 reads CASSLVLSGRGNEQFF. As DNA, the CDR3 is TGTGCCAGCAGTTTAGTGCTATCAGGAAGGGGAAATGAGCAGTTCTTC.

This clone was found a few times. V and J are TRBV7-6 and TRBJ2-7; D possibly corresponds to TRBD1 (6 bases). From germline, CDR1 is SGHVS and CDR2 FNYEAQ. Trimming took off 5 bases at V and 0 bases at J, with 17 bases between the two ends. The CDR3 is made up of 16 amino acids. CDR3 protein: CASSDTGKKSSYEQYF. DNA for the CDR3: TGTGCCAGCAGCGACACAGGGAAAAAGAGCTCCTACGAGCAGTACTTC.

V and J are TRBV27 and TRBJ1-1, with unresolved D. The CDR3 consists of 13 residues. Germline V gene sequence: CDR1 MNHEY, CDR2 SMNVEV (reference sequence). Trimming took off 4 bases at V and 4 bases at J, with 10 bases between the two ends. The CDR3 spells CASSSPYPTEAFF. The CDR3 nucleotides are TGTGCCAGCAGTTCTCCGTATCCCACTGAAGCTTTCTTT.